This T cell receptor (beta chain) was captured in a study of blood T cell repertoires in COVID-19. For the study at large: Samples of COVID-19 (acute and convalescent) were obtained from the United States, Italy and Spain.

As handled by the study authors: Amplification with reference gene primers provided the estimates of nucleated cell counts. The data were produced by immunoSEQ multiplex PCR, yet TCRdb's version contains in-frame clones alone and is incomplete. Clone size and the V and J calls come from that table; the DNA yielded D and trimming. The sample contains 200,000 to 300,000 clones, about 90% of which appear only once. CDR3 length: 13 residues. V was shortened by 1 base and J by 11 bases, with 15 bases between the two germline ends. The germline V gene encodes CDR1 GTSNPN and CDR2 SVGIG (reference sequence).

The chain employs TRBV30 and TRBJ1-5; no clear D gene. Sequencing was carried out using peripheral blood. This TCR was sampled from a woman between 50 and 59 years old with acute or convalescent COVID-19. The DNA of the CDR3 is TGTGCCTGGAGTGCCCGGGGAAGATCGACCCAGCATTTT. This codes for CAWSARGRSTQHF.